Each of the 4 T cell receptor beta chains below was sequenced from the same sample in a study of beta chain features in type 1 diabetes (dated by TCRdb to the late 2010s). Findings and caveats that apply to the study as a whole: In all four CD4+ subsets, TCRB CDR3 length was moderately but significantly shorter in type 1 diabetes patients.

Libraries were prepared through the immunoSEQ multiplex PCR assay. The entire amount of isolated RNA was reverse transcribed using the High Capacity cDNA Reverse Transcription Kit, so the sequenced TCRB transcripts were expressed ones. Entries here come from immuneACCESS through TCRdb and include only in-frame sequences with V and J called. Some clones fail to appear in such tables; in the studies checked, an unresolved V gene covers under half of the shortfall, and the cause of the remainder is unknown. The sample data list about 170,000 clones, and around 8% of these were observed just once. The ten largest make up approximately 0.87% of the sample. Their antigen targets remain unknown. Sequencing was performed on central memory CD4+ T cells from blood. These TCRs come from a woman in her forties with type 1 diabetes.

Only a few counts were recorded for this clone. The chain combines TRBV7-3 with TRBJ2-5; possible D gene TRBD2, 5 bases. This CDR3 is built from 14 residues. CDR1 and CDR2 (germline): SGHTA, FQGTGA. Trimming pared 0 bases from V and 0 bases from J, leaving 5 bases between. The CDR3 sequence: CASSLTGDQETQYF. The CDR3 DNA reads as TGTGCCAGCAGCTTAACGGGAGACCAAGAGACCCAGTACTTC.

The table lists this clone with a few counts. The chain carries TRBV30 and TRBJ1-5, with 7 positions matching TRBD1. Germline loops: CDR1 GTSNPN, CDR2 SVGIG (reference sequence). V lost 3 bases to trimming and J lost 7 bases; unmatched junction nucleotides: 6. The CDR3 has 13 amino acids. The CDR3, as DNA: TGTGCCTGGAGCAGAACAGGGGCCCAGCCCCAGCATTTT. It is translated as CAWSRTGAQPQHF.

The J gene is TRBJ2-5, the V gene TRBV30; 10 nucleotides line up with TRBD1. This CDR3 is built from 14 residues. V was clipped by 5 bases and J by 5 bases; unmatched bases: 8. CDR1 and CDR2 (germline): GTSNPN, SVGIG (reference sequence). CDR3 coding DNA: TGTGCCTGGGACAGGGGGCTGGGGAGGGAGACCCAGTACTTC. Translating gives CAWDRGLGRETQYF.

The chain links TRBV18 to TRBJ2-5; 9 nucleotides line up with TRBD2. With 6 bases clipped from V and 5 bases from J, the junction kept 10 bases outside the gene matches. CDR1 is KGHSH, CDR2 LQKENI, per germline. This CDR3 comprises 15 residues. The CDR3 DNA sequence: TGTGCCAGCTCTCCCACTAGCGGGCGAGGGGAGACCCAGTACTTC. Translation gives CASSPTSGRGETQYF.